This entry lists 9 T cell receptor beta chains sequenced from one sample in a study of OX40 agonist ivuxolimab in advanced cancers. TCRdb keeps only in-frame clones here, not all; method: immunoSEQ multiplex PCR. The data contain around 16,000 clones, just under 85% of them singletons. The input for sequencing was CD4+ or CD8+ T cells sorted from blood, taken in a trial of the OX40 agonist ivuxolimab. The receptors here all came from an adult with an advanced solid tumor such as melanoma, head and neck, liver or kidney cancer.

This clone was seen ten or more times. The rearrangement uses TRBV28 and TRBJ1-5, with 9 bases matching TRBD1. CDR1 is MDHEN and CDR2 is SYDVKM in the germline V gene. Trimming took 5 bases from V and 6 from J; bases not matched to a gene: 8. The CDR3 is 15 residues long. For the CDR3, the DNA is TGTGCCAGCAGTCCCCGAGACAGGGGGATTCAGCCCCAGCATTTT. Its protein is CASSPRDRGIQPQHF.

The rearrangement uses TRBV10-3 and TRBJ1-1; D is undetermined. The germline V gene has CDR1 ENHRY and CDR2 SYGVKD. Trimming removed 5 bases from V and 7 bases from J, with 17 bases in between. CDR3 length: 14 amino acids. CDR3 nucleotide sequence: TGTGCCATCAGTATTAAGGCCGATGGGCTTGAAGCTTTCTTT. Amino acid sequence: CAISIKADGLEAFF.

V usage is TRBV4-3 and J usage is TRBJ2-1; 11 bases fit TRBD2. Germline V lookup: CDR1 LGHNA, CDR2 YSLEER. V lost 0 bases and J lost 0; bases outside the gene matches: 7. This CDR3 comprises 19 residues. The CDR3 DNA follows: TGCGCCAGCAGCCAAGAGCCTAGCGGGGGGCCAAGCTCCTACAATGAGCAGTTCTTC. Translated: CASSQEPSGGPSSYNEQFF.

This rearrangement joins TRBV7-9 to TRBJ2-1; TRBD2 matches 14 bases. V was pared by 5 bases and J by 6 bases, with 3 bases of the junction left unmatched. CDR3 size: 15 residues. Germline CDR1 is SEHNR and CDR2 is FQNEAQ (reference sequence). The chain's CDR3 is CASSMGLAGVNEQFF. In nucleotides, the CDR3 is TGTGCCAGCAGCATGGGACTAGCGGGAGTCAATGAGCAGTTCTTC.

The genes are TRBV19 and TRBJ2-1; D is unclear. Trimming left V 4 bases short and J 4 bases short, with 5 bases between. This CDR3 has 12 amino acids. Germline CDR1 is LNHDA and CDR2 is SQIVND (reference sequence). The DNA for the CDR3 is TGTGCCAGTAGTACCAGATACAATGAGCAGTTCTTC. It encodes CASSTRYNEQFF.

The count of this clone is one. V gene TRBV4-3 combines with J gene TRBJ1-1; D is uncertain. CDR1 and CDR2 from the germline V gene are LGHNA and YSLEER. CDR3 length: 14 amino acids. The V gene lost 0 bases and the J gene lost 3 bases, with 8 bases spanning the gap. CDR3 sequence: CASSQDNTYTEAFF. As DNA, the CDR3 is TGCGCCAGCAGCCAAGACAACACCTACACTGAAGCTTTCTTT.

The rearrangement joins TRBV19 to TRBJ1-1, with TRBD1 identical over 9 bases. V shed 4 bases, J shed 4 bases, and the junction held 4 bases outside the gene matches. The CDR3 extends over 14 amino acids. Germline loops: CDR1 LNHDA, CDR2 SQIVND (reference sequence). The CDR3 nucleotides read TGTGCCAGTAGTACCGGGACAGGGCGCACTGAAGCTTTCTTT. Encoded protein: CASSTGTGRTEAFF.

The gene calls are TRBV28 and TRBJ2-5, with D possibly matching TRBD1 (6 bases). The CDR3 loop spans 15 amino acids. From germline, CDR1 is MDHEN and CDR2 SYDVKM. V was cut by 8 bases and J by 2 bases, with 18 bases left in between. The CDR3 reads CASSNLGGEQETQYF. CDR3 bases: TGTGCCAGCTCAAATTTAGGGGGAGAGCAAGAGACCCAGTACTTC.

The rearrangement links TRBV27 to TRBJ1-2; D not certain. This CDR3 contains 13 residues. V was clipped by 3 bases and J by 1 base, with 6 bases between them. The V gene's germline CDR1 is MNHEY and CDR2 SMNVEV (reference sequence). The CDR3 region has the DNA TGTGCCAGCAGTTTTGGGGATAACTATGGCTACACCTTC. Encoded protein: CASSFGDNYGYTF.